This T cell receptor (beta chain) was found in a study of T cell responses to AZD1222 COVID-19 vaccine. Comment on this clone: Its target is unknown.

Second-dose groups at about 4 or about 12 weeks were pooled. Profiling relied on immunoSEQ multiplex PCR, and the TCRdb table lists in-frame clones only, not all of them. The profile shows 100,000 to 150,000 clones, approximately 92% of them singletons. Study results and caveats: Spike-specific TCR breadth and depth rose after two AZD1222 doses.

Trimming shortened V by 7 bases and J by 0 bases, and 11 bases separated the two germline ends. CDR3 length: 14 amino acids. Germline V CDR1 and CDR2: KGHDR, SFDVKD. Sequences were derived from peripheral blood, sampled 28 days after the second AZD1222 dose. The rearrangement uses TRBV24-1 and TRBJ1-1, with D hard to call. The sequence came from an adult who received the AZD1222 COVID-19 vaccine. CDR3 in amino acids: CATRKSDVNTEAFF. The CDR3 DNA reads TGTGCCACCAGGAAGTCGGATGTGAACACTGAAGCTTTCTTT.